This T cell receptor (beta chain) is from a study of cytomegalovirus exposure and HLA in healthy donors. About the research overall: Earlier work reported 95 million to 130 million unique TCR beta sequences from 180 million or so T cells.

For this clone: Its antigen is currently unknown.

In the PCR, 60 Vbeta and 13 Jbeta primers were used. Assay: immunoSEQ multiplex PCR; the TCRdb copy retains only in-frame clones and omits some. The sample lists 150,000 to 200,000 clones; approximately 82% were seen once. V was pared by 6 bases and J by 5 bases, with 13 bases of the junction left unmatched. Germline CDR1 is PRHDT and CDR2 is FYEKMQ (reference sequence). CDR3 length: 16 residues. General observations from the study: Trimming of TCR beta V- and J-genes showed a link, identified in a later analysis, to a missense DCLRE1C variant.

At collection, donors were nominally healthy, but unrecorded immune exposures were probable. The gene calls are TRBV13 and TRBJ2-3, with TRBD1 identical over 8 bases. The sequenced sample was PBMCs. The clonotype comes from a woman under 30 in good health and CMV-seronegative. The CDR3 is CASSRKDRQGRDTQYF. In DNA form, the CDR3 reads TGTGCCAGCAGTCGGAAAGATCGACAGGGGAGAGATACGCAGTATTTT.